Sequencing of this T cell receptor beta chain was carried out in a study of CD8 T cells in ankylosing spondylitis. Looked up from germline, CDR1 is DFQATT and CDR2 is SNEGSKA (reference sequence). The junction had 10 bases not matched to a gene; V was cut back by 4 bases and J by 4 bases. The CDR3 covers 15 residues. TCRdb independently ran MiXCR on the 5' RACE reads; one entry per CDR3 protein. In the table there are 100,000 to 150,000 distinct CDR3 sequences, roughly 7.3% of which are singletons. In its sample, this clonotype was seen a few times. The rearrangement joins TRBV20-1 to TRBJ2-1, with TRBD2 identical over 7 bases. This sequence was found in a male donor with ankylosing spondylitis or in good health (not recorded which). The sample was blood, either unsorted or a sorted T cell fraction (not recorded which). CDR3 amino acids: CSATPGSGEYNEQFF. The CDR3 DNA follows: TGCAGTGCTACCCCTGGGAGCGGGGAGTACAATGAGCAGTTCTTC.